The 24 T cell receptor beta chains listed next were all sequenced from one sample in a study of identical twins. TCRdb recomputed calls from the 5' RACE reads with MiXCR, one row per CDR3 protein. The sample yields about 900,000 distinct CDR3 sequences, roughly an eighth seen once. This sample also appeared in a second study, on yellow fever vaccine responses in identical twins.

The sample consisted of PBMCs. The source of these receptors is a woman aged 18-29 years in good health.

This clonotype was seen more than once but under ten times. DNA for the CDR3: TGTGCCAGCAGTTACTCGACGTGGTCCTACGAGCAGTACTTC. This encodes CASSYSTWSYEQYF. The chain recombines TRBV6-2 or TRBV6-3 with TRBJ2-7; no definite D call. The CDR3 runs to 14 residues. Trimming removed 0 bases at V and 1 base at J, with 7 bases between. Germline V lookup: CDR1 MNHEY, CDR2 SVGEGT.

The DNA for the CDR3 is TGTGCCAGCAGTGTATCCGGGAACTTGAACACTGAAGCTTTCTTT. Its translation is CASSVSGNLNTEAFF. The chain is built from TRBV2 and TRBJ1-1; D not resolved. CDR1 is SNHLY and CDR2 is FYNNEI in the germline V gene. The CDR3 covers 15 residues. V was cut by 4 bases and J by 0 bases, with 12 bases left in between. Combining the CDR3 with reference TRBV2 and TRBJ1-1 gives the whole variable domain EPEVTQTPSHQVTQMGQEVILRCVPISNHLYFYWYRQILGQKVEFLVSFYNNEISEKSEIFDDQFSVERPDGSNFTLKIRSTKLEDSAMYFCASSVSGNLNTEAFFGQGTRLTVV.

This clonotype has just a few counts. This chain joins TRBV2 and TRBJ2-5; a weak D match, TRBD2 (5 bases). The V gene's germline CDR1 is SNHLY and CDR2 FYNNEI. The V and J ends lost 4 bases and 0 bases respectively, with 12 bases between them. This CDR3 is 15 amino acids long. Here the CDR3 reads CASSVEGTNQETQYF. CDR3 sequence (DNA): TGTGCCAGCAGTGTTGAGGGTACCAACCAAGAGACCCAGTACTTC.

The DNA of the CDR3 is TGCGCCAGCAGCCAAGAGAGGTGGGAACGGTACGAGCAGTACTTC. Encoded protein: CASSQERWERYEQYF. V and J are TRBV4-1 and TRBJ2-7, with D unresolved. Germline V gives CDR1 MGHRA, CDR2 YSYEKL. V lost 0 bases, J lost 4 bases, and 13 bases lay in between. This CDR3 is 15 amino acids long.

The chain has TRBV15 and TRBJ2-2; 13 bases align to TRBD2. J was trimmed by 5 bases and V by 0 bases; bases with no gene match: 9. The CDR3 contains 19 residues. CDR1 and CDR2 (germline): LNHNV, YYDKDF (reference sequence). Here the CDR3 reads CATSRDGLAGVLFTGELFF. The CDR3 DNA follows: TGTGCCACCAGCAGAGATGGACTAGCGGGAGTTCTTTTTACCGGGGAGCTGTTTTTT.

This clonotype has only a few counts. The V gene is TRBV18, the J gene TRBJ2-5; 8 nucleotides agree with TRBD1. The CDR3 is made up of 16 amino acids. V lost 6 bases and J lost 4; bases outside the gene matches: 13. Per germline, CDR1 KGHSH and CDR2 LQKENI. The CDR3 loop reads CASSYPETGARETQYF. The DNA of the CDR3 is TGTGCCAGCTCCTACCCAGAGACAGGGGCGCGAGAGACCCAGTACTTC.

This clonotype was seen only a few times. The chain has TRBV20-1 and TRBJ2-2; D perhaps matches TRBD2 (5 bases). This CDR3 contains 16 residues. V lost 0 bases and J lost 3, with 14 bases in between. Germline V lookup: CDR1 DFQATT, CDR2 SNEGSKA (reference sequence). CDR3 region: CSARDLRLTHTGELFF. CDR3 nucleotides: TGCAGTGCTAGAGATTTGAGACTAACTCACACCGGGGAGCTGTTTTTT.

This clonotype was found a few times. The J gene is TRBJ2-1, the V gene TRBV5-1; 8 bases agree with TRBD2. With 3 bases clipped from V and 8 bases from J, the junction kept 13 bases outside the gene matches. The CDR3 length is 16 residues. In germline, CDR1 is SGHRS, CDR2 YFSETQ. CDR3 residues: CASSSWGRGEDDEQFF. CDR3 coding DNA: TGCGCCAGCAGCTCCTGGGGGCGGGGGGAAGACGATGAGCAGTTCTTC.

V and J are TRBV12-3 or TRBV12-4 and TRBJ1-2; D unresolved. The ends were cut back, 3 bases at V and 8 bases at J, with 25 bases in the middle. The CDR3 contains 17 residues. The CDR3 nucleotides read TGTGCCAGCAGTTTTAGTATGTTGCGGCAGGCCCCGGGGGGCTACACCTTC. Residues: CASSFSMLRQAPGGYTF.

At least ten counts were recorded for this clonotype. The rearrangement uses TRBV12-3 or TRBV12-4 and TRBJ2-7, with D perhaps matching TRBD1 (6 bases). This CDR3 region has 12 residues. The V gene lost 6 bases and the J gene lost 3 bases, with 9 bases spanning the gap. The CDR3 bases are TGTGCCAGCAGCCAGGACAGCTACGAGCAGTACGTC. It translates to CASSQDSYEQYV.

CDR3 loop: CASSPRRAPQSYSNQPQHF. The CDR3 DNA is TGCGCCAGCAGCCCCCGGCGGGCACCTCAATCATATAGCAATCAGCCCCAGCATTTT. The V and J genes are TRBV4-1 and TRBJ1-5; D is unclear. The CDR3 consists of 19 residues. V lost 4 bases and J 0 bases, leaving 22 bases between the germline ends. The germline CDR1 and CDR2 sequences are MGHRA and YSYEKL.

Only a few counts were recorded for this clonotype. The CDR3 DNA reads as TGTGCCAGCAGAATCGGACCGGCAGATACGCAGTATTTT. It yields the protein CASRIGPADTQYF. The V gene is TRBV14, the J gene TRBJ2-3; D is undetermined. The CDR3 contains 13 residues. V lost 6 bases and J 4 bases, leaving 11 bases between the germline ends. Germline-derived CDR1 and CDR2 are SGHDN and FVKESK.

The V call is TRBV12-3 or TRBV12-4, the J call TRBJ2-2, with 7 bases that match TRBD1. J was trimmed by 3 bases and V by 5 bases; bases with no gene match: 6. The CDR3 has 15 amino acids. Written as DNA, the CDR3 is TGTGCCAGCAGTCCTCGGGGACAGTACACCGGGGAGCTGTTTTTT. This gives the protein CASSPRGQYTGELFF.

The gene calls are TRBV7-2 and TRBJ2-3, with a weak D call TRBD1 (5 bases). The germline V gene encodes CDR1 SGHTA and CDR2 FQGNSA. V dropped 1 base and J dropped 5 bases, with 10 bases sitting between them. This CDR3 has 14 amino acids. CDR3 sequence: CASSLVWGGDTQYF. As DNA, the CDR3 is TGTGCCAGCAGCTTAGTGTGGGGCGGAGATACGCAGTATTTT.

This chain joins TRBV28 and TRBJ2-1; D remains unclear. The V gene lost 2 bases and the J gene lost 8 bases, with 4 bases spanning the gap. The CDR3 covers 11 residues. CDR1 MDHEN and CDR2 SYDVKM come from the germline V gene. As DNA, the CDR3 is TGTGCCAGCAGTTTACCCCATGAGCAGTTCTTC. It translates to CASSLPHEQFF.

This chain joins TRBV6-4 and TRBJ2-1; TRBD1 agrees at 8 bases. CDR3 length: 14 residues. Germline-derived CDR1 and CDR2 are MRHNA and SNTAGT. With V trimmed by 5 bases and J by 5 bases, 5 bases remained unmatched. CDR3 coding DNA: TGTGCCAGCAGTCCGACAGGGGATAACAATGAGCAGTTCTTC. This translates into CASSPTGDNNEQFF.

In its sample, this clonotype was seen a few times. This chain connects TRBV6-1 to TRBJ1-1; maybe TRBD1 (5 bases). The germline V and J ends were trimmed by 6 bases and 4 bases, with 12 bases remaining between them. The germline CDR1 and CDR2 sequences are MNHNS and SASEGT. This CDR3 region has 13 residues. DNA of the CDR3: TGTGCCAGCAGGAGGGGTTGGGTCACTGAAGCTTTCTTT. It yields the protein CASRRGWVTEAFF.

The V gene is TRBV29-1, the J gene TRBJ2-3; 8 positions agree with TRBD1. CDR1 is SQVTM, CDR2 ANQGSEA, per germline. The CDR3 is 13 residues long. The J segment lost 6 bases and the V segment lost 6 bases, leaving 8 bases of the junction unmatched. The DNA of the CDR3 is TGCAGCGTCGCCACAGGGGGAGACGATACGCAGTATTTT. As protein: CSVATGGDDTQYF.

This clonotype was seen a handful of times. The genes are TRBV28 and TRBJ2-1; tentatively, D is TRBD1 or TRBD2 (6 bases each). This CDR3 has 19 amino acids. Per germline, CDR1 MDHEN and CDR2 SYDVKM. Trimming stripped 5 bases from V and 2 bases from J, with 25 bases between. The CDR3 coding sequence is TGTGCCAGCAGTCCTCTTCTGGGGGGTGTGTCAGGGGCCTACAATGAGCAGTTCTTC. Encoded protein: CASSPLLGGVSGAYNEQFF.

This clonotype was detected once. This chain links TRBV28 with TRBJ2-1; 9 nucleotides match TRBD2. The trim removed 0 bases at V and 8 bases at J, leaving 8 bases unmatched. CDR1 and CDR2 from the germline V gene are MDHEN and SYDVKM. The CDR3 is 16 amino acids. The CDR3 loop reads CASSLWGSGSVDEQFF. DNA of the CDR3: TGTGCCAGCAGTTTATGGGGTAGCGGGAGCGTTGATGAGCAGTTCTTC.

The sample holds a few counts of this clonotype. The chain combines TRBV5-5 with TRBJ2-7; a weak D match, TRBD2 (6 bases). The CDR3 runs to 13 residues. Germline CDR1 SGHKS, CDR2 YYEKEE (reference sequence). The ends were cut back, 7 bases at V and 0 bases at J, with 11 bases in the middle. The CDR3 DNA reads as TGTGCCAGCCGACCGACTAGCTCCTACGAGCAGTACTTC. As protein: CASRPTSSYEQYF.

This clonotype turned up a few times. This chain connects TRBV2 to TRBJ2-5, with a possible D match to TRBD2 (6 bases). With 6 bases removed from V and 5 bases from J, the gap between germline ends came to 22 bases. The CDR3 consists of 16 residues. Germline V gene sequence: CDR1 SNHLY, CDR2 FYNNEI. CDR3 nucleotide sequence: TGTGCCAGCAGGCCCGGTGCGGGACCCCGGGGGGAGACCCAGTACTTC. This encodes CASRPGAGPRGETQYF. Full variable domain (rest looked up from reference TRBV2 and TRBJ2-5): EPEVTQTPSHQVTQMGQEVILRCVPISNHLYFYWYRQILGQKVEFLVSFYNNEISEKSEIFDDQFSVERPDGSNFTLKIRSTKLEDSAMYFCASRPGAGPRGETQYFGPGTRLLVL.

The rearrangement uses TRBV4-1 and TRBJ1-1; D might be TRBD1 (5 bases). Germline CDR1 reads MGHRA; CDR2 reads YSYEKL. The V gene lost 4 bases and the J gene lost 4 bases, with 10 bases spanning the gap. The CDR3 runs to 13 residues. In nucleotides, the CDR3 is TGCGCCAGCAGCCGGGGGGATTCCACTGAAGCTTTCTTT. The encoded protein is CASSRGDSTEAFF.

This clonotype turned up a few times. The chain has TRBV19 and TRBJ2-1; 9 bases match TRBD2. Germline lookup yields CDR1 LNHDA and CDR2 SQIVND (reference sequence). V shed 6 bases and J 6 bases; nucleotides not matched to a gene: 6. This CDR3 has 14 residues. The CDR3 is CASRGLASRNEQFF. CDR3 nucleotides: TGTGCCAGTAGGGGACTAGCAAGTCGCAATGAGCAGTTCTTC.